The rows below give T cell receptor beta chains drawn from one sample of a study of blood T cell repertoires in COVID-19. Method: immunoSEQ multiplex PCR; TCRdb's copy keeps in-frame clones and lacks some. The table shows 250,000 to 300,000 clones, with about 83% occurring only once. The source material was peripheral blood. The receptors derive from a man older than 75 with acute or convalescent COVID-19. The CDR3 runs from the conserved cysteine through the conserved F or W. A D gene is named only where the DNA matches it firmly. Clone size is given for some rows only: seen once, a few or many times, or a class if the clone is expanded.

TRBD1	.	TRBV28	TRBJ2-7	CASSIASGQFEQYF	TGTGCCAGCAGCATTGCCTCGGGACAGTTCGAGCAGTACTTC
.	.	TRBV5-1	TRBJ2-1	CASSQTQNSYNEQFF	TGCGCCAGCAGCCAGACACAAAACTCCTACAATGAGCAGTTCTTC
.	.	TRBV28	TRBJ1-5	CASSLGQFNQPQHF	TGTGCCAGCAGTTTAGGACAGTTCAATCAGCCCCAGCATTTT
TRBD1	.	TRBV7-9	TRBJ2-2	CASSSGTGILSYTGELFF	TGTGCCAGCAGCTCCGGGACAGGGATTTTATCGTACACCGGGGAGCTGTTTTTT
TRBD2	.	TRBV10-3	TRBJ2-7	CAISLTSGGGNNLYEQYF	TGTGCCATCAGCTTGACTAGCGGGGGAGGGAATAACCTCTACGAGCAGTACTTC
TRBD1	once	TRBV29-1	TRBJ2-1	CSGHRDRYNEQFF	TGCAGCGGACACCGGGACAGATACAATGAGCAGTTCTTC
TRBD2	few	TRBV5-4	TRBJ2-7	CASSLAGVLYEQYF	TGTGCCAGCAGCTTAGCGGGAGTTCTCTACGAGCAGTACTTC
TRBD2	.	TRBV30	TRBJ2-2	CAWNPSGDGELFF	TGTGCCTGGAATCCTAGCGGGGACGGGGAGCTGTTTTTT
.	.	TRBV2	TRBJ1-6	CASTFEAGVNNSPLHF	TGTGCCAGCACCTTCGAGGCAGGGGTAAACAATTCACCCCTCCACTTT
TRBD1	.	TRBV6-5	TRBJ2-7	CASRGGQGDEQYF	TGTGCCAGCAGGGGAGGACAGGGCGACGAGCAGTACTTC
.	.	TRBV3-1/TRBV3-2	TRBJ1-1	CASSQGGGGTEAFF	TGTGCCAGCAGCCAAGGGGGCGGGGGCACTGAAGCTTTCTTT
.	once	TRBV12-5	TRBJ2-2	CASGRSGELFF	TGTGCTAGTGGGCGGTCCGGGGAGCTGTTTTTT
.	.	TRBV3-1/TRBV3-2	TRBJ2-5	CASRAPGSETQYF	TGTGCCAGCAGGGCGCCGGGATCGGAGACCCAGTACTTC
TRBD2	.	TRBV5-4	TRBJ2-1	CASSTLAESSYNEQFF	TGTGCCAGCAGCACCCTAGCGGAGAGCTCCTACAATGAGCAGTTCTTC